Included here is one T cell receptor beta chain sequence, with context. No antigen is known for it. The CDR3 consists of 16 residues. Every sample had its cDNA made across eight separate reactions. TCRdb reprocessed the 5' RACE reads, keeping one entry per CDR3 protein, no DNA. Seen in this sample are about 160,000 distinct CDR3 sequences; the ten most common clones hold about 8%. These data come from a study of monozygotic twins with inflammatory bowel disease. The study, taken as a whole, reports: Discrimination among different T cell subtypes was not achievable.

The chain is built from TRBV12-3 or TRBV12-4 and TRBJ2-3; the D gene TCRdb calls, TRBD1, cannot be checked with no DNA. This clonotype originated in a human donor with ulcerative colitis or Crohn's disease, or a healthy co-twin of an affected twin (not recorded which). Material: blood. The CDR3: CASSLRRDRATDTQYF.